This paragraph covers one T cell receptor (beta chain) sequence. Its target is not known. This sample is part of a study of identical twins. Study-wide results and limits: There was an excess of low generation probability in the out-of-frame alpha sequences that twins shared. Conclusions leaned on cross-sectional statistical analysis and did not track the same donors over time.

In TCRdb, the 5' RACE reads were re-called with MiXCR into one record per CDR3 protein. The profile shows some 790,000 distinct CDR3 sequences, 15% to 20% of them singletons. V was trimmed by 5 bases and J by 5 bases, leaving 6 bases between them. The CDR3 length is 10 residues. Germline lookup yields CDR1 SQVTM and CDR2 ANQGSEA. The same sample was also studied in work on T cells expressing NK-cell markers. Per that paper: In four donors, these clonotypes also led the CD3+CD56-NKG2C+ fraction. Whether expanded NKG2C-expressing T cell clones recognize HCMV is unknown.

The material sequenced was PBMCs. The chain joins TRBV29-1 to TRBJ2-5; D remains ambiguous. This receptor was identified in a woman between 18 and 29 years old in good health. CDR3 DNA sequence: TGCAGCGTTTTTGGGGAGACCCAGTACTTC. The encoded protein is CSVFGETQYF.